This T cell receptor (beta chain) was profiled in a study of breast tumors, draining lymph nodes, adjacent tissues. Germline V gene lookup returns CDR1 SGHRS and CDR2 YFSETQ. V was trimmed by 0 bases and J by 7 bases, leaving 11 bases between them. The CDR3 totals 14 residues. This clonotype was recorded many times. Its antigen is as yet unknown. TCRdb used MiXCR to reprocess the multiplex PCR reads, holding one entry per CDR3 protein. The sample yields a few hundred thousand distinct CDR3 sequences, under 40% seen once. Study-level points and caveats: Tumors had less TCR diversity than lymph nodes, more than nontumor tissue. Most tumor T cells seemingly derive from lymph node, then expand in tumor.

The lymph nodes were axillary draining lymph nodes from breast cancer patients. This clonotype was obtained from a female donor with breast cancer. Some clones in this sample may be carry-over from other donors' samples. The specimen was axillary lymph node tissue. The chain combines TRBV5-1 with TRBJ2-1; possibly TRBD2 for D (6 bases). The CDR3 DNA sequence: TGCGCCAGCAGCTTGGCTAGCGAGCAGAATGAGCAGTTCTTC. It yields the protein CASSLASEQNEQFF.